Below, 9 T cell receptor beta chains from the same sample are listed, as sequenced in a study of patients and donors after allogeneic stem cell transplantation. TCRdb called the RT-PCR reads again in MiXCR, with one record for every CDR3 protein. The table has about 160,000 distinct CDR3 sequences, 30% to 45% seen once. The sequenced sample consisted of blood, either unsorted or a sorted T cell fraction (not recorded which). All receptors derive from a human donor who was either an allogeneic HSCT recipient or a stem cell or donor lymphocyte infusion donor (not recorded which). It is not recorded whose cells these are; they may come from a transplant donor.

This clonotype is a singleton in its sample. Its ends do not fully match the called genes, so a read error is possible. The chain carries TRBV6-6 and TRBJ1-2; 8 positions agree with TRBD1. The length of the CDR3 is 14 residues. Germline CDR1 reads MNHNY; CDR2 reads SVGAGI (reference sequence). The CDR3 reads CASSSPRDRSQAPF. The CDR3 DNA sequence: TGTGCCAGCAGTTCCCCCCGGGACAGGTCCCAGGCTCCCTTC.

The chain uses TRBV7-2 and TRBJ2-2; TRBD1 matches at 10 bases. The germline V gene encodes CDR1 SGHTA and CDR2 FQGNSA. The CDR3 has 16 amino acids. Trimming at V came to 5 bases and at J to 3 bases, leaving 6 bases not matched to a gene. The DNA of the CDR3 is TGTGCCAGCAGCACGAGACAGGGGGCGGACACCGGGGAGCTGTTTTTT. It codes for CASSTRQGADTGELFF.

V usage is TRBV12-3 or TRBV12-4 and J usage is TRBJ2-1, with D possibly being TRBD2 (6 bases). This CDR3 is 15 amino acids long. Trimming took off 4 bases at V and 1 base at J, with 11 bases between the two ends. The CDR3 nucleotides are TGTGCCAGCAGTTCTCCTAGCGCTTCCTACAATGAGCAGTTCTTC. This translates into CASSSPSASYNEQFF.

This clonotype was counted between two and nine times. The rearrangement links TRBV28 to TRBJ1-1, with D possibly being TRBD1 (5 bases). V gave up 4 bases and J gave up 7 bases, with 19 bases separating them. CDR1 is MDHEN, CDR2 SYDVKM, per germline. The CDR3 sequence is 15 residues long. In DNA form, the CDR3 reads TGTGCCAGCAGTTCCCCCGGGACTTTTAAAATTGAAGCTTTCTTT. Translating it yields CASSSPGTFKIEAFF. The full variable domain, with the rest looked up from reference TRBV28 and TRBJ1-1, is DVKVTQSSRYLVKRTGEKVFLECVQDMDHENMFWYRQDPGLGLRLIYFSYDVKMKEKGDIPEGYSVSREKKERFSLILESASTNQTSMYLCASSSPGTFKIEAFFGQGTRLTVV.

This rearrangement joins TRBV9 to TRBJ1-1; D ambiguous. The V gene's germline CDR1 is SGDLS and CDR2 YYNGEE. The CDR3 contains 15 residues. V was pared by 0 bases and J by 0 bases, with 9 bases between. The CDR3 reads CASSVEGGMNTEAFF. In DNA, the CDR3 is TGTGCCAGCAGCGTAGAGGGTGGTATGAACACTGAAGCTTTCTTT.

J is TRBJ2-2 and V is TRBV19; 9 bases fit TRBD1. Germline CDR1 is LNHDA and CDR2 is SQIVND (reference sequence). This CDR3 is built from 15 residues. Germline trimming cut 4 bases from V and 7 bases from J; bases unmatched to any gene: 7. CDR3 in amino acids: CASSTTGGIGGELFF. For the CDR3, the DNA is TGTGCCAGTAGTACCACAGGGGGCATCGGCGGGGAGCTGTTTTTT.

The rearrangement uses TRBV5-1 and TRBJ1-1; the match to TRBD1 covers 7 bases. Germline CDR1 and CDR2: SGHRS and YFSETQ. V lost 0 bases, J lost 2 bases, and 7 bases stayed unmatched. CDR3 length equals 16 residues. The CDR3 sequence is CASSLVGTAANTEAFF. CDR3 DNA sequence: TGCGCCAGCAGCTTGGTCGGGACAGCGGCCAACACTGAAGCTTTCTTT.

This clonotype came up a few times. The chain joins TRBV12-3 or TRBV12-4 to TRBJ1-2, with a tentative D call TRBD1 (6 bases). The CDR3 is 14 residues long. V was trimmed by 1 base and J by 1 base, leaving 7 bases between them. The CDR3: CASSLGTDNYGYTF. Written as DNA, the CDR3 is TGTGCCAGCAGTTTAGGGACAGATAACTATGGCTACACCTTC.

The chain has TRBV2 and TRBJ2-1; no reliable D call. The CDR3 consists of 14 residues. The ends were cut back, 4 bases at V and 0 bases at J, with 7 bases in the middle. Germline V gene sequence: CDR1 SNHLY, CDR2 FYNNEI. The CDR3 DNA is TGTGCCAGCAGTGGCCCTAGCTCCTACAATGAGCAGTTCTTC. Translating it yields CASSGPSSYNEQFF.